One sample yielded the 18 T cell receptor beta chains listed below, sequenced in a study of response to subunit inactivated influenza vaccine. TCRdb reanalysed the RT-PCR reads using MiXCR and keeps one entry per CDR3 protein. The table lists hundreds of thousands of distinct CDR3 sequences, 11% to 15% of them singletons. Sequencing used PBMCs from blood, obtained approximately 15 days before vaccination. Every receptor here comes from a man aged 45-60 years who received an inactivated influenza vaccine.

The J gene is TRBJ2-5, the V gene TRBV4-1; no clear D. V lost 0 bases and J lost 7, with 15 bases in between. CDR3 length: 15 residues. Germline V lookup: CDR1 MGHRA, CDR2 YSYEKL. Here the CDR3 reads CASSQEESGVRTQYF. The DNA of the CDR3 is TGCGCCAGCAGCCAAGAAGAGAGTGGGGTGAGGACCCAGTACTTC.

The chain is built from TRBV24-1 and TRBJ2-3, with TRBD2 as a possible D gene (5 bases). V was clipped by 4 bases and J by 3 bases, with 19 bases between them. From germline, CDR1 is KGHDR and CDR2 SFDVKD. This CDR3 is 17 amino acids long. CDR3: CATSDRRTSSSTDTQYF. For the CDR3, the DNA is TGTGCCACCAGTGACAGGAGGACCAGCTCATCTACAGATACGCAGTATTTT.

This clonotype was found a few times. The chain links TRBV12-3 or TRBV12-4 to TRBJ2-4; 8 bases are shared with TRBD1. V shed 6 bases and J 8 bases; nucleotides not matched to a gene: 6. CDR3 size: 13 residues. Written as DNA, the CDR3 is TGTGCCAGCAGGGCAGGGGGCGCGGACATTCAGTACTTC. It is translated as CASRAGGADIQYF.

The genes are TRBV21-1 and TRBJ1-6; the table's D call of TRBD1 was not tested on the DNA. TRBV21-1 is designated a pseudogene. The CDR3 has 19 amino acids. The DNA for the CDR3 is TGTGCCAGCAGCAAAGCTATCGCGACCCGGGGGGTCTATAATTCACCCCTCCACTTT. Its translation: CASSKAIATRGVYNSPLHF.

The V call is TRBV28, the J call TRBJ2-3; TRBD2 is a possible D gene (6 bases). The CDR3 runs 15 residues. V lost 2 bases, J lost 1 base, and 10 bases lay in between. The germline CDR1 and CDR2 sequences are MDHEN and SYDVKM. The CDR3 DNA is TGTGCCAGCAGTTTAGGCAGGGAGGGCACAGATACGCAGTATTTT. It is translated as CASSLGREGTDTQYF. The full variable domain, with the rest looked up from reference TRBV28 and TRBJ2-3, is DVKVTQSSRYLVKRTGEKVFLECVQDMDHENMFWYRQDPGLGLRLIYFSYDVKMKEKGDIPEGYSVSREKKERFSLILESASTNQTSMYLCASSLGREGTDTQYFGPGTRLTVL.

V is TRBV7-2 and J is TRBJ2-5, with TRBD2 matching over 12 bases. The trim removed 3 bases at V and 2 bases at J, leaving 4 bases unmatched. In germline, CDR1 is SGHTA, CDR2 FQGNSA. This CDR3 comprises 16 residues. CDR3 coding DNA: TGTGCCAGCAGCTTGTCTAGCGGGGGGGGACAAGAGACCCAGTACTTC. It encodes CASSLSSGGGQETQYF. Supplemented by reference TRBV7-2 and TRBJ2-5, the full variable domain reads GAGVSQSPSNKVTEKGKDVELRCDPISGHTALYWYRQSLGQGLEFLIYFQGNSAPDKSGLPSDRFSAERTGGSVSTLTIQRTQQEDSAVYLCASSLSSGGGQETQYFGPGTRLLVL.

The genes are TRBV6-2 or TRBV6-3 and TRBJ1-2; 8 positions agree with TRBD1. The CDR3 extends over 15 amino acids. The V segment lost 4 bases and the J segment 2 bases; nucleotides outside the gene matches: 6. Germline V CDR1 and CDR2: MNHEY, SVGEGT. The CDR3 coding sequence is TGTGCCAGCAGTTTCCAGGGGGCAGGAAACTATGGCTACACCTTC. As protein: CASSFQGAGNYGYTF.

This clonotype appeared a few times. V and J are TRBV15 and TRBJ1-5; TRBD1 matches at 7 bases. Trimming cost V 1 base and J 6 bases; bases outside gene matches: 6. Germline assignment: CDR1 LNHNV and CDR2 YYDKDF (reference sequence). CDR3 length equals 15 residues. The CDR3 reads CATSRGGDRSQPQHF. CDR3 DNA: TGTGCCACCAGCAGAGGGGGGGACAGAAGTCAGCCCCAGCATTTT.

The V call is TRBV6-6, the J call TRBJ2-1; D is unresolved. CDR1 MNHNY and CDR2 SVGAGI come from the germline V gene (reference sequence). The V and J ends lost 6 bases and 10 bases respectively, with 7 bases between them. This CDR3 has 10 residues. CDR3 DNA: TGTGCCAGCAGCAAAACCGAGCAGTTCTTC. This translates into CASSKTEQFF.

This clonotype showed up many times. The rearrangement links TRBV5-1 to TRBJ2-7, with TRBD1 identical over 7 bases. V trimming: 4 bases; J trimming: 6 bases; junction bases outside the gene matches: 10. The CDR3 length is 14 residues. CDR1 SGHRS and CDR2 YFSETQ come from the germline V gene. For the CDR3, the DNA is TGCGCCAGCAGCATAGCTACAGGGGCGGTCGAGCAGTACTTC. As protein: CASSIATGAVEQYF.

The chain employs TRBV11-2 and TRBJ1-1; TRBD1 aligns across 7 bases. CDR1 is SGHAT and CDR2 is FQNNGV in the germline V gene. V was clipped by 5 bases and J by 6 bases; unmatched bases: 3. The CDR3 is 12 amino acids. In nucleotides, the CDR3 is TGTGCCAGCAGCAAGGACAGGTCTGAAGCTTTCTTT. Its protein product is CASSKDRSEAFF.

In its sample, this clonotype was seen a few times. The chain is built from TRBV4-3 and TRBJ2-3; D is perhaps TRBD1 (6 bases). V was shortened by 5 bases and J by 4 bases, with 10 bases between the two germline ends. The CDR3 runs 13 residues. Per germline, CDR1 LGHNA and CDR2 YSLEER. CDR3 residues: CASSNRVADTQYF. CDR3 nucleotides: TGCGCCAGCAGCAACAGGGTTGCAGATACGCAGTATTTT.

This clonotype occurred a few times. The CDR3 reads CASGVNRNIQYF. CDR3 bases: TGTGCCAGCGGAGTAAATCGAAACATTCAGTACTTC. V and J are TRBV2 and TRBJ2-4; D is uncertain. This CDR3 region has 12 residues. V lost 8 bases and J lost 6, with 11 bases in between. The germline CDR1 and CDR2 sequences are SNHLY and FYNNEI.

The table lists this clonotype with many counts. The chain has TRBV12-3 or TRBV12-4 and TRBJ2-1, with 9 bases matching TRBD1. V lost 1 base to trimming and J lost 5 bases; unmatched junction nucleotides: 6. The CDR3 is made up of 16 amino acids. The chain's CDR3 is CASSLVGQGLNNEQFF. CDR3 DNA sequence: TGTGCCAGCAGTTTAGTGGGACAGGGCCTCAACAATGAGCAGTTCTTC.

Remarks on this clonotype: Mismatch with germline at one junction end may stem from a read error. V usage is TRBV29-1 and J usage is TRBJ1-1; D unclear. This CDR3 is 12 amino acids long. CDR1 and CDR2 (germline): SQVTM, ANQGSEA. The CDR3 DNA reads TGCAGCGCTGAAAAAGGGTACACTGAAGCTTTCTTT. Its protein product is CSAEKGYTEAFF.

The chain joins TRBV28 to TRBJ2-7; 8 bases are a match to TRBD1. The length of the CDR3 is 14 residues. V trimming: 2 bases; J trimming: 8 bases; junction bases outside the gene matches: 8. Germline values: CDR1 MDHEN, CDR2 SYDVKM. CDR3 loop: CASSLADRVAQQYF. CDR3 coding DNA: TGTGCCAGCAGTTTAGCGGACAGGGTAGCCCAGCAGTACTTC.

The chain carries TRBV20-1 and TRBJ2-5, with 8 positions matching TRBD2. CDR1 is DFQATT, CDR2 SNEGSKA, per germline (reference sequence). There are 16 residues in the CDR3. Losses at the gene ends were 1 base for V and 2 bases for J; bases not matched to a gene: 9. CDR3 sequence reads: CSARVGTSGGQETQYF. CDR3 sequence (DNA): TGCAGTGCTAGAGTTGGTACTAGCGGCGGACAAGAGACCCAGTACTTC.

This clonotype was detected a few times. V is TRBV6-2 or TRBV6-3 and J is TRBJ1-1; a weak D match, TRBD1 (6 bases). CDR1 and CDR2 from the germline V gene are MNHEY and SVGEGT. This CDR3 contains 13 residues. Trimming pared 10 bases from V and 0 bases from J, leaving 12 bases between. The CDR3 DNA reads as TGTGCCACCATGGGACACCTGAACACTGAAGCTTTCTTT. Translation: CATMGHLNTEAFF.